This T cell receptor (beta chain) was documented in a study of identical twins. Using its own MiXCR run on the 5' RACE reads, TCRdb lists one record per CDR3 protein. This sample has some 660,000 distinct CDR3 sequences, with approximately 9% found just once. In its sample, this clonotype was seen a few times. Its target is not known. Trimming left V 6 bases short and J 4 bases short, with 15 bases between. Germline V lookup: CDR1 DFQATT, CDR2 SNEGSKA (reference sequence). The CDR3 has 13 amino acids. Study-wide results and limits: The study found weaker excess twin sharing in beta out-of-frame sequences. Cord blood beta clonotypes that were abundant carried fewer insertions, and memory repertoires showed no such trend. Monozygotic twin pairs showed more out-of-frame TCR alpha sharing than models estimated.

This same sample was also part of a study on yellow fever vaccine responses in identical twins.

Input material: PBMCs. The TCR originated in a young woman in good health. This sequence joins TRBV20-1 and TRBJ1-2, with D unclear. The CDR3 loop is CSAQAGLRYGYTF. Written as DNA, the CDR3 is TGCAGTGCGCAAGCAGGCCTCCGCTATGGCTACACCTTC.